This T cell receptor beta chain was sequenced in a study of OX40 agonist ivuxolimab in advanced cancers. On the study more broadly: Partial responses were recorded for three patients, including one with hepatocellular carcinoma and two with cutaneous melanoma.

CDR3 length: 13 residues. CDR1 is MNHEY and CDR2 is SMNVEV in the germline V gene (reference sequence). This table comes from immunoSEQ multiplex PCR, and its TCRdb copy is limited to in-frame clones, with some not included. In the table there are under 20,000 clones, 83% of which are singletons. The chain couples TRBV27 to TRBJ2-3, with 9 bases identical to TRBD2. The TCR sequence derives from an adult with an advanced solid tumor such as melanoma, head and neck, liver or kidney cancer. The input for sequencing was CD4+ or CD8+ T cells sorted from blood, taken in a trial of the OX40 agonist ivuxolimab. CDR3 nucleotides: TGTGCGGCGGGAGGGCCTCTTACAGATACGCAGTATTTT. Protein: CAAGGPLTDTQYF.